The sequence of this T cell receptor beta chain was determined in a study of blood T cell repertoires in COVID-19. TCRdb keeps only in-frame clones here, not all; method: immunoSEQ multiplex PCR. The sample carries fewer than 20,000 clones, roughly 88% recorded once. CDR3 length equals 15 residues. Germline CDR1 and CDR2: SNHLY and FYNNEI. V lost 7 bases to trimming and J lost 6 bases; unmatched junction nucleotides: 11. The chain links TRBV2 to TRBJ1-5, with TRBD1 matching 8 bases. Sequenced: PBMCs or T cells enriched from blood (not recorded which). This receptor was taken from a woman aged 25 to 39 who had recovered from COVID-19. CDR3 region: CASKPGQAGGQPQHF. The DNA for the CDR3 is TGTGCCAGCAAGCCGGGACAGGCTGGGGGTCAGCCCCAGCATTTT. Based on the CDR3 plus reference TRBV2 and TRBJ1-5, the full variable domain is EPEVTQTPSHQVTQMGQEVILRCVPISNHLYFYWYRQILGQKVEFLVSFYNNEISEKSEIFDDQFSVERPDGSNFTLKIRSTKLEDSAMYFCASKPGQAGGQPQHFGDGTRLSIL.